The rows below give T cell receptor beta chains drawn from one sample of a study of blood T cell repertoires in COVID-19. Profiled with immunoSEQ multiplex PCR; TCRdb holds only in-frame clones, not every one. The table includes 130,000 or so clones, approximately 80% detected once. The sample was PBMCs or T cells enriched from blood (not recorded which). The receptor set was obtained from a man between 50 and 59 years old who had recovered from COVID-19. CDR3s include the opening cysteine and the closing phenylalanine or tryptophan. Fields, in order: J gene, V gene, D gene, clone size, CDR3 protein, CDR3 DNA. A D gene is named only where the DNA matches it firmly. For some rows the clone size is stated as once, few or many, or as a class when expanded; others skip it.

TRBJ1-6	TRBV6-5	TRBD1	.	CASSYSDRVSPLHF	TGTGCCAGCAGTTACTCGGACAGGGTTTCACCCCTCCACTTT
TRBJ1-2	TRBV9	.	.	CASSVDRSLNYGYTF	TGTGCCAGCAGCGTAGACAGGAGTCTGAACTATGGCTACACCTTC
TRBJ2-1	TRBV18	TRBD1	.	CASFSGTGANNEQFF	TGTGCCAGCTTCTCCGGGACAGGAGCCAACAATGAGCAGTTCTTC
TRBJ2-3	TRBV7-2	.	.	CASSLVTGTTDTQYF	TGTGCCAGCAGCTTAGTTACCGGGACAACCGATACGCAGTATTTT
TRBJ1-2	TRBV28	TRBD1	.	CAGGRGTGPSRGYTF	TGTGCTGGGGGTCGGGGGACAGGGCCTTCCCGAGGCTACACCTTC
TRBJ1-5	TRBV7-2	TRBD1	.	CASSPTGEISNQPQHF	TGTGCCAGCAGCCCCACAGGGGAGATTAGCAATCAGCCCCAGCATTTT
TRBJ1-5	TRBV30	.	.	CAWSYKGEYQPQHF	TGTGCCTGGAGTTATAAGGGGGAATATCAGCCCCAGCATTTT
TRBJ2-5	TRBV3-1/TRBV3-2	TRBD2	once	CASSQGVSGGAQETQYF	TGTGCCAGCAGCCAAGGGGTAAGCGGGGGGGCCCAAGAGACCCAGTACTTC
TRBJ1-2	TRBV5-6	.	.	CASSLPTGGYTF	TGTGCCAGCAGCTTGCCTACAGGTGGCTACACCTTC
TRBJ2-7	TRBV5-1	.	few	CASSLAPGDTYEQYF	TGCGCCAGCAGCTTGGCACCAGGGGATACCTACGAGCAGTACTTC
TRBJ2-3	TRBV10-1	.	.	CASSPNTDTQYF	TGCGCCAGCAGTCCCAACACAGATACGCAGTATTTT
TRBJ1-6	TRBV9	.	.	CASSTTDMQNSPLHF	TGTGCCAGCAGCACCACGGACATGCAGAATTCACCCCTCCACTTT
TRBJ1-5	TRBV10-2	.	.	CASSADRPLYSNQPQHF	TGCGCCAGCAGTGCAGACAGGCCTCTATATAGCAATCAGCCCCAGCATTTT
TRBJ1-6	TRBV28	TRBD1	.	CASSQGQGDSPLHF	TGTGCCAGCAGTCAGGGACAGGGGGACTCACCCCTCCACTTT
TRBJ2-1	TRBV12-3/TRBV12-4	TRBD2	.	CASSFGLAGGGFF	TGTGCCAGCAGTTTTGGGCTAGCGGGGGGCGGGTTCTTC
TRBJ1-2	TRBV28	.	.	CASSPRVGEVIRGYGYTF	TGTGCCAGCAGCCCAAGAGTAGGCGAGGTCATACGCGGCTATGGCTACACCTTC
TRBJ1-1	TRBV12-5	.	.	CASGLEREVTEAFF	.
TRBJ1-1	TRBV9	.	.	CASSVNRADGNTEAFF	TGTGCCAGCAGCGTCAACAGGGCTGACGGGAACACTGAAGCTTTCTTT
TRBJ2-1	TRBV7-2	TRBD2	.	CASSLVSGGAGFEQFF	TGTGCCAGCAGCTTAGTTAGCGGGGGGGCCGGATTTGAGCAGTTCTTC
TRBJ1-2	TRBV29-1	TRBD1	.	CSVPPWTGGYGYTF	TGCAGCGTCCCCCCTTGGACAGGGGGCTATGGCTACACCTTC
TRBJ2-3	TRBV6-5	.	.	CACMSGDTDTQYF	TGTGCCTGCATGAGTGGAGACACAGATACGCAGTATTTT
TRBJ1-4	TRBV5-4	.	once	CASSSQGRGDEKLFF	TGTGCCAGCAGCTCGCAGGGAAGGGGCGATGAAAAACTGTTTTTT
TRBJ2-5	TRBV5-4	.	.	CASSLDTQTQYF	TGTGCCAGCAGCTTGGATACACAGACCCAGTACTTC
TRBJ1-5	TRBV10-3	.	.	CAIGGVDQPQHF	TGTGCCATCGGGGGGGTCGATCAGCCCCAGCATTTT
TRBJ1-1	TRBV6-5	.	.	CASNLRGTEAFF	TGTGCCAGCAATTTAAGGGGCACTGAAGCTTTCTTT
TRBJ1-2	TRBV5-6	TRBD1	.	CASSAPGQGASYGYTF	TGTGCCAGCAGCGCTCCGGGACAGGGGGCTAGCTATGGCTACACCTTC
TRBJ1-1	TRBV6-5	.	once	CASSYSSGDTEAFF	TGTGCCAGCAGTTACTCGTCAGGGGACACTGAAGCTTTCTTT
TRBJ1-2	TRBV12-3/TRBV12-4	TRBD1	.	CASSGQGLLGYTF	TGTGCCAGCAGTGGACAGGGTCTTCTTGGCTACACCTTC
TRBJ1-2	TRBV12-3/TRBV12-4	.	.	CASSFGANYGYTF	TGTGCCAGCAGTTTTGGGGCAAACTATGGCTACACCTTC
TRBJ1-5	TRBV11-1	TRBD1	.	CASSPGTEPNQPQHF	TGTGCCAGCAGCCCGGGGACAGAGCCCAATCAGCCCCAGCATTTT
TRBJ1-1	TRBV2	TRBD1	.	CASKYRDRDTEAFF	TGTGCCAGCAAATACCGGGACAGGGACACTGAAGCTTTCTTT
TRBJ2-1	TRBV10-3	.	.	CAISEPTGYNEQFF	TGTGCCATCAGTGAACCGACAGGTTACAATGAGCAGTTCTTC
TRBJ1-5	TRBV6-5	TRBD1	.	CASVSGQGGQPQHF	TGTGCCAGCGTTTCGGGACAGGGTGGACAGCCCCAGCATTTT
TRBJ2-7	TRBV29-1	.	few	CSAWSGSGRGTDEQYF	TGCAGCGCCTGGTCGGGGTCGGGGAGGGGGACCGACGAGCAGTACTTC
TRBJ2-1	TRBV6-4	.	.	CASSDRLGGGNEQFF	TGTGCCAGCAGTGACCGACTAGGTGGTGGCAATGAGCAGTTCTTC
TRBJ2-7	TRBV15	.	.	CATSRAGPYEQYF	TGTGCCACCAGCAGAGCAGGCCCCTACGAGCAGTACTTC
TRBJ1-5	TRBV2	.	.	CASSARTGYSNQPQHF	TGTGCCAGCAGTGCCCGGACGGGATATAGCAATCAGCCCCAGCATTTT
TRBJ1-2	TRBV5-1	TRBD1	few	CASSLGLGQGDYGYTF	TGCGCCAGCAGCTTGGGGTTAGGACAGGGGGACTATGGCTACACCTTC
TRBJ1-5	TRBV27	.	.	CASWPGGGQPQHF	TGTGCCAGCTGGCCCGGGGGGGGTCAGCCCCAGCATTTT
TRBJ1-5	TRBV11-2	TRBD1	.	CASSLDRGDQPQHF	TGTGCCAGCAGCCTGGACAGGGGAGATCAGCCCCAGCATTTT
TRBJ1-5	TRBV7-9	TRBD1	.	CASSTTGGSNQPQHF	TGTGCCAGCAGCACGACAGGGGGTTCTAATCAGCCCCAGCATTTT
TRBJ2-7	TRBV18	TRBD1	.	CASSPVDRGLPWEQYF	TGTGCCAGCTCACCTGTTGACAGGGGCCTGCCGTGGGAGCAGTACTTC
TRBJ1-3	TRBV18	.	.	CASSPIKDGGFSGNTIYF	TGTGCCAGCTCACCGATAAAGGATGGGGGCTTCTCTGGAAACACCATATATTTT
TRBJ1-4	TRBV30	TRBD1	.	CAWGGQGVEKLFF	TGTGCCTGGGGGGGACAGGGGGTCGAAAAACTGTTTTTT
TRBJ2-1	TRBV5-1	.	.	CASSLRGIEQFF	TGCGCCAGCAGCTTGAGGGGAATTGAGCAGTTCTTC
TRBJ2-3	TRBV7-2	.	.	CASRGGTSTDTQYF	TGTGCCAGCAGGGGAGGAACAAGCACAGATACGCAGTATTTT
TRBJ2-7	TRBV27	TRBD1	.	CASSTRQGARGEQYF	TGTGCCAGCAGTACCCGACAGGGGGCCCGTGGAGAGCAGTACTTC
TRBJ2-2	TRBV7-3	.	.	CASSENGELFF	TGTGCCAGCAGCGAGAACGGGGAGCTGTTTTTT
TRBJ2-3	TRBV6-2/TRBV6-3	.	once	CASSYSSRGGTDTQYF	TGTGCCAGCAGTTACTCGAGCAGGGGAGGCACAGATACGCAGTATTTT
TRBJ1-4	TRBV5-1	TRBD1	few	CASSLEPGDRDRGRGANEKLFF	TGCGCCAGCAGCTTGGAACCGGGAGACCGGGACAGGGGGCGCGGAGCTAATGAAAAACTGTTTTTT
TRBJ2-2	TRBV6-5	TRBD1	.	CASSRTGGRTGELFF	TGTGCCAGCAGCCGAACAGGGGGCAGAACCGGGGAGCTGTTTTTT
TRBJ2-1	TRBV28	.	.	CASNLYNEQFF	TGTGCCAGCAACTTATACAATGAGCAGTTCTTC